The 18 T cell receptor beta chains listed next were all sequenced from one sample in a study of blood T cell repertoires in COVID-19. The table came from immunoSEQ multiplex PCR; TCRdb's copy has only in-frame clones and leaves some out. The sample yields about 27,000 clones, around 90% seen once. Material for sequencing was peripheral blood. The receptors come from a man aged 50-60 years with active COVID-19.

This clone was detected only once. V is TRBV19 and J is TRBJ1-1, with a possible D match to TRBD1 (6 bases). The CDR3 sequence is 13 residues long. With 4 bases removed from V and 1 base from J, the gap between germline ends came to 7 bases. Germline CDR1 is LNHDA and CDR2 is SQIVND (reference sequence). In DNA form, the CDR3 reads TGTGCCAGTAGTAGGGGACAGAACACTGAAGCTTTCTTT. Protein sequence: CASSRGQNTEAFF.

V gene TRBV2 combines with J gene TRBJ1-1; TRBD1 might be the D (5 bases). The CDR3 has 13 amino acids. Germline assignment: CDR1 SNHLY and CDR2 FYNNEI. Trimming shortened V by 6 bases and J by 7 bases, and 15 bases separated the two germline ends. This CDR3 is CASREGLLLEAFF. The CDR3 bases are TGTGCCAGCAGGGAGGGACTGCTCCTTGAAGCTTTCTTT. Combining the CDR3 with reference TRBV2 and TRBJ1-1 gives the whole variable domain EPEVTQTPSHQVTQMGQEVILRCVPISNHLYFYWYRQILGQKVEFLVSFYNNEISEKSEIFDDQFSVERPDGSNFTLKIRSTKLEDSAMYFCASREGLLLEAFFGQGTRLTVV.

The rearrangement uses TRBV11-2 and TRBJ2-7; TRBD1 is a possible D gene (6 bases). Trimming stripped 2 bases from V and 3 bases from J, with 14 bases between. The CDR3 is 15 amino acids. Germline V gene lookup returns CDR1 SGHAT and CDR2 FQNNGV. The DNA for the CDR3 is TGTGCCAGCAGCTTATACCCGGACAGAATCTACGAGCAGTACTTC. Its protein product is CASSLYPDRIYEQYF.

V gene TRBV10-2 combines with J gene TRBJ1-1; 9 bases line up with TRBD1. The V and J ends lost 6 bases and 2 bases, in that order; junction bases with no gene match: 10. CDR1 and CDR2 from the germline V gene are WSHSY and SAAADI. This CDR3 contains 16 residues. The CDR3 is CASRDRGRTLNTEAFF. In nucleotides, the CDR3 is TGCGCCAGCAGGGACAGGGGTCGAACCCTTAACACTGAAGCTTTCTTT.

The chain is built from TRBV3-1 (or the pseudogene TRBV3-2) and TRBJ2-7, with 12 bases lining up with TRBD2. Trimming cost V 5 bases and J 5 bases; bases outside gene matches: 10. CDR1 is LGHDT, CDR2 YNNKEL, per germline (reference sequence). The CDR3 spans 16 residues. The CDR3 nucleotides are TGTGCCAGCAGCTCTAGCGGGAGGGCCGGGGGGAACGAGCAGTACGTC. As protein: CASSSSGRAGGNEQYV.

This clone appeared a few times. The gene calls are TRBV28 and TRBJ2-3, with 11 bases lining up with TRBD1. After removal of 2 bases from V and 5 bases from J, the junction contained 3 bases not matched to a gene. CDR3 length: 15 residues. CDR1 MDHEN and CDR2 SYDVKM come from the germline V gene. CDR3 region: CASSLGQGAGDTQYF. In nucleotides, the CDR3 is TGTGCCAGCAGTTTAGGACAGGGGGCGGGAGATACGCAGTATTTT. Supplemented by reference TRBV28 and TRBJ2-3, the full variable domain reads DVKVTQSSRYLVKRTGEKVFLECVQDMDHENMFWYRQDPGLGLRLIYFSYDVKMKEKGDIPEGYSVSREKKERFSLILESASTNQTSMYLCASSLGQGAGDTQYFGPGTRLTVL.

This rearrangement joins TRBV29-1 to TRBJ1-4, with D perhaps TRBD1 (5 bases). Trimming removed 5 bases from V and 1 base from J, with 17 bases in between. This CDR3 region has 16 residues. The V gene's germline CDR1 is SQVTM and CDR2 ANQGSEA. CDR3 protein: CSVSNWGGRTNEKLFF. DNA for the CDR3: TGCAGCGTTTCTAATTGGGGGGGGAGAACTAATGAAAAACTGTTTTTT.

This chain connects TRBV2 to TRBJ1-3, with a possible D match to TRBD1 (5 bases). The CDR3 has 14 residues. V dropped 8 bases and J dropped 4 bases, with 15 bases sitting between them. Germline CDR1 reads SNHLY; CDR2 reads FYNNEI. Here the CDR3 reads CASLRRGTGNTIYF. CDR3 DNA: TGTGCCAGCTTGCGGAGGGGAACGGGAAACACCATATATTTT.

This sequence joins TRBV9 and TRBJ1-4; D might be TRBD1 (5 bases). V was clipped by 4 bases and J by 12 bases, with 19 bases between them. CDR1 and CDR2 from the germline V gene are SGDLS and YYNGEE. This CDR3 is built from 14 residues. The CDR3 loop is CASSPGRGREELFF. The CDR3 DNA is TGTGCCAGCAGCCCCGGAAGGGGTCGGGAGGAACTGTTTTTT.

This chain links TRBV5-1 with TRBJ1-5; D possibly corresponds to TRBD1 (6 bases). The CDR3 runs 14 residues. CDR1 SGHRS and CDR2 YFSETQ come from the germline V gene. The V gene lost 4 bases and the J gene lost 2 bases, with 10 bases spanning the gap. CDR3 sequence reads: CASSRDTRNQPQHF. The CDR3, as DNA: TGCGCCAGCAGCAGGGACACCCGCAATCAGCCCCAGCATTTT.

This clone has just a few counts. The V and J genes are TRBV29-1 and TRBJ2-7; TRBD1 is a possible D gene (7 bases). V shed 4 bases and J shed 4 bases, with 14 bases lying between them. Per germline, CDR1 SQVTM and CDR2 ANQGSEA. The CDR3 is 13 amino acids. The CDR3 DNA follows: TGCAGCGTTGTTTGGGCAGGGGGGTACGAGCAGTACTTC. Translating gives CSVVWAGGYEQYF.

The V and J genes are TRBV24-1 and TRBJ1-3; D gene unclear. The CDR3 consists of 15 residues. The V and J ends lost 4 bases and 4 bases respectively, with 13 bases between them. CDR1 and CDR2 from the germline V gene are KGHDR and SFDVKD. DNA for the CDR3: TGTGCCACCAGTGACCCGAGGAGTGGGGGAAACACCATATATTTT. Its translation: CATSDPRSGGNTIYF.

This clone was observed a single time. The V gene is TRBV28, the J gene TRBJ2-7, with TRBD1 matching 8 bases. The CDR3 loop spans 13 amino acids. Germline-derived CDR1 and CDR2 are MDHEN and SYDVKM. Germline trimming cut 7 bases from V and 2 bases from J; bases unmatched to any gene: 4. The CDR3 DNA sequence: TGTGCCAGCACCACGACAGGGGCCTACGAGCAGTACTTC. Translating it yields CASTTTGAYEQYF.

The chain uses TRBV7-8 and TRBJ2-5; 9 nucleotides agree with TRBD2. V was clipped by 0 bases and J by 5 bases; unmatched bases: 16. The CDR3 runs 19 residues. Germline CDR1 reads SGHVS; CDR2 reads FQNEAQ. CDR3 DNA sequence: TGTGCCAGCAGCTTAGCCTTCTTTGGCGGGAGGGCCCTCGTCGAGACCCAGTACTTC. Encoded protein: CASSLAFFGGRALVETQYF. Complete variable domain (other parts from reference TRBV7-8 and TRBJ2-5): GAGVSQSPRYKVAKRGQDVALRCDPISGHVSLFWYQQALGQGPEFLTYFQNEAQLDKSGLPSDRFFAERPEGSVSTLKIQRTQQEDSAVYLCASSLAFFGGRALVETQYFGPGTRLLVL.

The J gene is TRBJ2-3, the V gene TRBV11-2; possibly TRBD1 for D (6 bases). V lost 0 bases to trimming and J lost 2 bases, with 9 bases between them. Looked up from germline, CDR1 is SGHAT and CDR2 is FQNNGV. The CDR3 loop spans 15 amino acids. CDR3 loop: CASSLEAGATDTQYF. The CDR3 nucleotides read TGTGCCAGCAGCTTAGAGGCAGGGGCCACAGATACGCAGTATTTT.

The chain links TRBV7-9 to TRBJ2-2, with D possibly matching TRBD2 (5 bases). The CDR3 runs to 13 residues. Germline V gene sequence: CDR1 SEHNR, CDR2 FQNEAQ (reference sequence). V was trimmed by 3 bases and J by 3 bases, leaving 5 bases between them. CDR3 amino acids: CASSFGDTGELFF. In DNA form, the CDR3 reads TGTGCCAGCAGCTTCGGGGACACCGGGGAGCTGTTTTTT.

The chain recombines TRBV18 with TRBJ1-5, with D perhaps matching TRBD1 (5 bases). Germline CDR1 is KGHSH and CDR2 is LQKENI. Trimming stripped 0 bases from V and 7 bases from J, with 13 bases between. The CDR3 is 15 amino acids. The CDR3 protein is CASSPPSTGGQPQHF. The DNA of the CDR3 is TGTGCCAGCTCACCACCGTCCACGGGGGGACAGCCCCAGCATTTT.

In this sample, this clone turned up once. The rearrangement joins TRBV5-1 to TRBJ2-3; D may be TRBD1 (5 bases). Germline CDR1 reads SGHRS; CDR2 reads YFSETQ. V was cut by 4 bases and J by 2 bases, with 11 bases left in between. This CDR3 contains 14 residues. In nucleotides, the CDR3 is TGCGCCAGCAGCCTTCGGACATTCACAGATACGCAGTATTTT. Its translation is CASSLRTFTDTQYF.